The clone carrying this T cell receptor (beta chain) was picked up a small number of times. The antigen is not known. Healthy Caucasian individuals from Russia aged 6 to 90 were enrolled as donors. Peripheral blood was drawn, around 9.4 milliliters per donor. The data were obtained in a study of blood T cells in healthy people across ages. Notes on the study in general: The fall in TCR beta diversity per million T cells was roughly linear with age. In long-lived donors, naive CD4+ cell counts and diversity exceeded those of aged donors.

A sample-barcoded 5' primer and a J-beta primer mix were used in a second PCR of roughly 7 to 11 cycles. MiXCR, run by TCRdb on the 5' RACE reads, gives a single entry per CDR3 protein. The sample has over 1,500,000 distinct CDR3 sequences, about two fifths seen once. This CDR3 comprises 13 residues. Trimming cost V 2 bases and J 7 bases, with 11 bases left between them. CDR1 and CDR2 from the germline V gene are MDHEN and SYDVKM. This chain links TRBV28 with TRBJ1-2, with D perhaps TRBD1 (6 bases). The sample consisted of blood. The sequence was collected from a human donor in good health. The CDR3 region is CASSLRGRVGYTF. The CDR3 bases are TGTGCCAGCAGTTTACGGGGGCGCGTTGGCTACACCTTC.